Below are 3 T cell receptor beta chains sequenced from a single sample in a study of blood T cells in healthy people across ages. A J-beta primer mix and a sample-barcoded 5' primer were used in a second PCR of about 7 to 12 cycles. Each CDR3 protein gets one entry after TCRdb re-called the 5' RACE reads with MiXCR. The table includes approximately 1.5 million distinct CDR3 sequences, about 35% detected once. The material sequenced was blood. These TCRs come from a woman in her twenties or thirties in good health.

This sequence joins TRBV18 and TRBJ2-7, with 10 bases aligning to TRBD1. The V segment lost 3 bases and the J segment 1 base; nucleotides outside the gene matches: 12. Germline assignment: CDR1 KGHSH and CDR2 LQKENI. There are 18 residues in the CDR3. The CDR3 protein is CASSPLPGQGTISYEQYF. CDR3 nucleotide sequence: TGTGCCAGCTCACCGCTACCGGGACAGGGGACGATATCCTACGAGCAGTACTTC.

The chain combines TRBV7-9 with TRBJ2-1, with D possibly TRBD1 on 7 matching bases. Trimming removed 5 bases at V and 5 bases at J, with 22 bases between. Germline assignment: CDR1 SEHNR and CDR2 FQNEAQ (reference sequence). CDR3 length: 17 residues. The CDR3 DNA follows: TGTGCCAGCAGCCCGAACAGGGGAGGCCGCACACACAATGAGCAGTTCTTC. Encoded protein: CASSPNRGGRTHNEQFF. Combining the CDR3 with reference TRBV7-9 and TRBJ2-1 gives the whole variable domain DTGVSQNPRHKITKRGQNVTFRCDPISEHNRLYWYRQTLGQGPEFLTYFQNEAQLEKSRLLSDRFSAERPKGSFSTLEIQRTEQGDSAMYLCASSPNRGGRTHNEQFFGPGTRLTVL.

The chain employs TRBV4-2 and TRBJ1-2; perhaps TRBD1 as D (5 bases). Germline assignment: CDR1 LGHNA and CDR2 YNFKEQ. This CDR3 comprises 15 residues. The V and J ends lost 4 bases and 6 bases respectively, with 18 bases between them. CDR3 in amino acids: CASSPLGRTMNGYTF. CDR3 sequence (DNA): TGTGCCAGCAGCCCATTAGGGAGGACAATGAATGGCTACACCTTC.